What follows are 10 T cell receptor beta chains derived from one specimen sequenced in a study of blood T cell repertoires in COVID-19. Sequencing used immunoSEQ multiplex PCR; TCRdb keeps in-frame clones, though not all of them. Here the sample spans about 79,000 clones, approximately 90% being singletons. Source material: peripheral blood. Every receptor here comes from a man aged 50-60 years with active COVID-19.

This clone was seen more than once but under ten times. The chain uses TRBV6-5 and TRBJ2-7; weak D call: TRBD1 (5 bases). Germline CDR1 MNHEY, CDR2 SVGAGI. Trimming removed 2 bases from V and 1 base from J, with 9 bases in between. The CDR3 contains 14 residues. CDR3 region: CASSYATVSYEQYF. CDR3 in DNA: TGTGCCAGCAGTTACGCGACAGTTTCCTACGAGCAGTACTTC.

This CDR3 is CASSLAVHNEQFF. The CDR3, as DNA: TGCGCCAGCAGCTTGGCGGTTCACAATGAGCAGTTCTTC. The chain uses TRBV5-1 and TRBJ2-1; the D is unclear. Germline assignment: CDR1 SGHRS and CDR2 YFSETQ. The CDR3 runs to 13 residues. The V end was cut by 0 bases, the J end by 5 bases, with 6 bases between.

The V call is TRBV29-1, the J call TRBJ2-5, with D possibly being TRBD2 (6 bases). Per germline, CDR1 SQVTM and CDR2 ANQGSEA. The CDR3 covers 14 residues. V was shortened by 4 bases and J by 3 bases, with 15 bases between the two germline ends. CDR3: CSVGGGPRKETQYF. The CDR3 DNA sequence: TGCAGCGTTGGGGGAGGACCCCGCAAAGAGACCCAGTACTTC.

The V gene is TRBV18, the J gene TRBJ2-1; D gene unclear. Germline V gene data show CDR1 as KGHSH and CDR2 as LQKENI. Trimming shortened V by 6 bases and J by 8 bases, and 14 bases separated the two germline ends. The CDR3 runs to 13 residues. The CDR3 loop is CASSRGQNDEQFF. For the CDR3, the DNA is TGTGCCAGCTCGCGAGGTCAAAACGATGAGCAGTTCTTC.

The chain links TRBV21-1 to TRBJ2-1; the table assigns TRBD1, which was not confirmed against the DNA. TRBV21-1 is a pseudogene locus. The CDR3 is 15 residues long. CDR3 in amino acids: CASSKKQSSYNEQFF. CDR3 bases: TGTGCCAGCAGCAAAAAACAGAGCTCCTACAATGAGCAGTTCTTC.

V and J are TRBV25-1 and TRBJ1-5, with TRBD1 matching 7 bases. The CDR3 loop spans 14 amino acids. The germline V gene encodes CDR1 MGHDK and CDR2 SYGVNS. The ends lost 9 bases at V and 4 bases at J; junction bases unmatched: 9. The CDR3 loop reads CARGRTGTNQPQHF. The CDR3 DNA reads TGTGCCAGGGGGCGGACAGGAACTAATCAGCCCCAGCATTTT. The whole variable domain, filled in from reference TRBV25-1 and TRBJ1-5, reads EADIYQTPRYLVIGTGKKITLECSQTMGHDKMYWYQQDPGMELHLIHYSYGVNSTEKGDLSSESTVSRIRTEHFPLTLESARPSHTSQYLCARGRTGTNQPQHFGDGTRLSIL.

V usage is TRBV28 and J usage is TRBJ2-7; D gene uncertain. This CDR3 spans 11 amino acids. Germline V gives CDR1 MDHEN, CDR2 SYDVKM. V was cut by 5 bases and J by 5 bases, with 7 bases left in between. The DNA for the CDR3 is TGTGCCAGCAGTCTCCAGAACGAGCAGTACTTC. Translated: CASSLQNEQYF.

V is TRBV6-2 or TRBV6-3 and J is TRBJ1-6, with 8 nucleotides matching TRBD1. CDR3 size: 16 residues. After removal of 0 bases from V and 8 bases from J, the junction contained 6 bases not matched to a gene. The germline CDR1 and CDR2 sequences are MNHEY and SVGEGT. CDR3: CASSYSSRQGYSPLHF. The DNA for the CDR3 is TGTGCCAGCAGTTACTCGAGTCGACAGGGGTATTCACCCCTCCACTTT.

The rearrangement joins TRBV3-1 (or the pseudogene TRBV3-2) to TRBJ1-2, with D unresolved. The CDR3 consists of 14 residues. Germline CDR1 reads LGHDT; CDR2 reads YNNKEL (reference sequence). Trimming took off 5 bases at V and 8 bases at J, with 18 bases between the two ends. The CDR3 DNA reads TGTGCCAGCAGCGGATATACGGCAGGATCAGGCTACACCTTC. Its translation: CASSGYTAGSGYTF.

The CDR3: CASTLTGTSTEAFF. CDR3 nucleotides: TGCGCCAGCACGCTGACAGGCACGTCCACTGAAGCTTTCTTT. V usage is TRBV5-1 and J usage is TRBJ1-1, with D perhaps TRBD1 (6 bases). CDR3 length: 14 amino acids. The germline CDR1 and CDR2 sequences are SGHRS and YFSETQ. Trimming removed 6 bases at V and 4 bases at J, with 16 bases between.